This TCR beta chain appears in the sequencing data of a study of shared clonotypes between healthy human individuals. CD8 cells classed as naive were CD45RO-negative and positively selected for CCR7, excluding terminally differentiated effector memory CD45RA+ cells. Germline V lookup: CDR1 SGDLS, CDR2 YYNGEE. The CDR3 runs to 14 residues. V lost 3 bases, J lost 3 bases, and 13 bases lay in between. Data came from immunoSEQ multiplex PCR; TCRdb stores just in-frame clones and leaves some out. The data hold millions of clones, with about 92% observed a single time. The sequenced sample was naive CD8+ T cells from PBMCs. The sequence came from a man aged 18 to 30 in good health. Some clones in this sample may be carry-over from other donors' samples. This sequence joins TRBV9 and TRBJ2-7; D may be TRBD2 (6 bases). The CDR3 loop reads CASSAGGSLYEQYF. The CDR3 DNA follows: TGTGCCAGCAGCGCTGGGGGGTCTCTCTACGAGCAGTACTTC.